This record looks at one T cell receptor beta chain sequence and its context. Its antigen is not known. One base away lies a much larger clone, so this may be a sequencing read error. The CDR3 ends on some other residue instead of the conserved phenylalanine or tryptophan, so this is likely a read error. Total RNA amounting to 500 ng was the source from which TCR beta cDNA was made with a constant-region primer. Three-round nested multiplex PCR performed with slightly modified ARM-PCR produced the TCR beta libraries. TCRdb ran MiXCR on the multiplex PCR reads and lists one entry per CDR3 protein. The sample holds about 330,000 distinct CDR3 sequences, approximately 65% seen once. Out of unsorted whole blood came the blood RNA, and germline DNA was extracted as well. The data derive from a study of tumor-infiltrating lymphocytes in primary liver carcinoma. Whole-study context: By surgical resection, the patients were treated for their primary liver carcinoma.

Findings and caveats of the study: Blood fell significantly below tumors in its top-250-clone fraction (p = 0.039). Because the samples were bulk unsorted, the study did not compare CD4+ and CD8+ repertoires.

This clonotype was obtained from a man aged 35-49 years with primary liver carcinoma and hepatitis B virus infection. The source material was peripheral blood.

The CDR3 is CASSPGRGQGPIYNEQFI. In nucleotides, the CDR3 is TGCGCCAGCAGCCCCGGGAGGGGTCAGGGTCCGATTTACAATGAGCAGTTCATC. The chain has TRBV4-3 and TRBJ2-1, with 8 nucleotides matching TRBD2. Trimming cost V 4 bases and J 4 bases; bases outside gene matches: 15. CDR3 length equals 18 residues. CDR1 is LGHNA and CDR2 is YSLEER in the germline V gene.